The sequence of this TCR beta chain was determined in a study of PD-L1 blockade in urothelial cancer. The wider study: Median T cell yield per blood sample was over 130,000 cells.

Germline V gives CDR1 SGHDN, CDR2 FVKESK. The CDR3 is 13 residues long. J was trimmed by 6 bases and V by 4 bases; bases with no gene match: 3. Repertoires were generated with immunoSEQ multiplex PCR, while TCRdb's copy carries only in-frame clones and drops some. The table has tens of thousands of clones, roughly four fifths seen once. Patients each gave 1 to 8 samples, pretreatment and on-treatment. The chain recombines TRBV14 with TRBJ2-1; 7 nucleotides line up with TRBD2. The source of this sequence is a man between 70 and 80 years old with urothelial cancer. The sequences come from PBMCs, collected around atezolizumab (anti-PD-L1) treatment. Here the CDR3 reads CASSPGGSNEQFF. The CDR3 bases are TGTGCCAGCAGCCCCGGGGGGAGCAATGAGCAGTTCTTC.